The source of this T cell receptor (beta chain) is a study of blood T cell repertoires in COVID-19 (dated by TCRdb to 2018 to 2020). Broadly, across the study: Samples covering the acute and convalescent phases of COVID-19 were provided by collaborators in the United States, Italy and Spain. The material from the prospective study consisted of cDNA or gDNA derived from T cells, B-cell-depleted T cells, or PBMCs. Subjects who had been exposed to COVID-19, were actively infected with it, or had recovered from it provided the deeply sampled blood TCRbeta repertoires that made up the dataset. The repertoires were released in a freely available public database meant as a resource for research on the immune response to SARS-CoV-2. The samples were drawn from the first 160 participants of the ongoing ImmuneRACE study and from some 1,300 subjects provided by 6 global collaborators. The sample metadata nearly always contained a de-identified subject ID, COVID-19 status, age in years and sex. HLA class I and class II types, where available, came from metadata supplied by the sample provider rather than from assay-based typing. What the research found in general, with its limitations: The quantity of clinical and demographic metadata differed by source and by participant and was supplied without curation.

Comment on this clone: Its cognate antigen has yet to be identified. Base-call qualities are not available, and no considerably larger clone is one nucleotide away. Other DNA variants within this sample encode the same CDR3.

In the prospective study, participants were about 18 to 95 years old, resided in about two dozen geographic areas of the United States, and were enrolled through a virtual design. Cohort assignment in the prospective study relied on participant-reported clinical history from a screening survey and a study questionnaire. ImmuneRACE Cohort 3 recovered participants were defined by two consecutive negative NP/OP PCR tests, healthcare professional clearance, or symptom resolution. In the prospective study, whole blood, serum and a nasopharyngeal or oropharyngeal swab were collected from each participant by mobile phlebotomists. Additional blood draws and questionnaires over an approximately 2-month period could optionally be provided by prospective study participants. Before DNA extraction, prospective study blood samples were shipped either frozen or at room temperature. The immunoSEQ Assay, a bias-controlled multiplex PCR, was used to amplify TCRbeta CDR3 regions from genomic DNA. Per the source publication's procedure: Nucleated cell counts per sample were estimated from amplification of reference gene primers within the assay. To quantify the absolute abundance of each unique TCRbeta CDR3 rearrangement, sequence reads were collapsed and filtered. For each sample, productive Simpson clonality was calculated as the square root of Simpson's diversity index over productive rearrangements. TCRdb holds this immuneACCESS table with in-frame rearrangements only. Some clones are missing; in checked studies, unresolved V genes explain under half, and the rest has no known cause. V, J and clone size are taken as reported in that table, and D and trimming were inferred from the DNA itself. The sample yields 200,000 to 300,000 clones; 80% to 90% were counted once. In total, the top ten clones hold about 1.6% of the sample.

Sequencing used PBMCs or T cells enriched from blood (not recorded which). This receptor was taken from a middle-aged man who had recovered from COVID-19.

CDR3 sequence: CASSQDSGYEQYF. The nucleotide sequence reads as follows: TGTGCCAGCAGCCAAGATAGTGGTTACGAGCAGTACTTC. Recombination connected TRBV3-1 (or the pseudogene TRBV3-2) to TRBJ2-7, with no confidently assigned D gene. V is clipped by 0 bases and J by 4 bases, and the sequence between their germline boundaries is 7 bases long. For CDR1 and CDR2, the germline V gene (reference sequence) lists LGHDT and YNNKEL. The CDR3 spans 13 residues, from the cysteine through the phenylalanine. CDR3 DNA is the only sequence kept; it has 39 bases, read in frame from the first base.